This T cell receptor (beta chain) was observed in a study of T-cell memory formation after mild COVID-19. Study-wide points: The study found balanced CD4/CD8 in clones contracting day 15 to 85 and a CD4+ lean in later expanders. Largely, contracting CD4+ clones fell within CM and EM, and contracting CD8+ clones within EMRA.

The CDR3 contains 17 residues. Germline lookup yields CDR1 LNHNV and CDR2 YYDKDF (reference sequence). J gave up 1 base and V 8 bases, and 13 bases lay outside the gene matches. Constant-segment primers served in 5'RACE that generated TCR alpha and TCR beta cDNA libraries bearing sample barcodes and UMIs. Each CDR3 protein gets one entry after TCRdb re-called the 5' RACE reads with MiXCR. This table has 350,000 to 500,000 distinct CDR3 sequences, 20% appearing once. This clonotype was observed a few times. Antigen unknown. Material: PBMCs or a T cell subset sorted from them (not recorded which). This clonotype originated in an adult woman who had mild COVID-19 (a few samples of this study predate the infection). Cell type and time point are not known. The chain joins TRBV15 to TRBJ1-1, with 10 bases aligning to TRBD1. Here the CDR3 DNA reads TGTGCCACCGTCCCGGTAATACGGGACAGGGGGAACACTGAAGCTTTCTTT. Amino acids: CATVPVIRDRGNTEAFF.